This T cell receptor (beta chain) was identified during a study of blood T cell repertoires in COVID-19. Germline loops: CDR1 SGHRS, CDR2 YFSETQ. This CDR3 region has 17 residues. The junction had 9 bases not matched to a gene; V was cut back by 4 bases and J by 4 bases. Under the authors' procedure: Estimation of nucleated cell counts relied on the amplification of reference gene primers. The data were produced by immunoSEQ multiplex PCR, yet TCRdb's version contains in-frame clones alone and is incomplete. The V and J calls and clone size come from that table; D and trimming were worked out from the DNA. The data show 60,000 to 80,000 clones, about four fifths seen once.

The receptor was derived from a woman aged 40 to 49 with acute COVID-19. The material sequenced was PBMCs or T cells enriched from blood (not recorded which). This chain links TRBV5-1 with TRBJ1-6, with 9 bases aligning to TRBD1. The CDR3 DNA reads as TGCGCCAGCAGCAGGGAACAGGGGGCCACATATAATTCACCCCTCCACTTT. Translating gives CASSREQGATYNSPLHF.